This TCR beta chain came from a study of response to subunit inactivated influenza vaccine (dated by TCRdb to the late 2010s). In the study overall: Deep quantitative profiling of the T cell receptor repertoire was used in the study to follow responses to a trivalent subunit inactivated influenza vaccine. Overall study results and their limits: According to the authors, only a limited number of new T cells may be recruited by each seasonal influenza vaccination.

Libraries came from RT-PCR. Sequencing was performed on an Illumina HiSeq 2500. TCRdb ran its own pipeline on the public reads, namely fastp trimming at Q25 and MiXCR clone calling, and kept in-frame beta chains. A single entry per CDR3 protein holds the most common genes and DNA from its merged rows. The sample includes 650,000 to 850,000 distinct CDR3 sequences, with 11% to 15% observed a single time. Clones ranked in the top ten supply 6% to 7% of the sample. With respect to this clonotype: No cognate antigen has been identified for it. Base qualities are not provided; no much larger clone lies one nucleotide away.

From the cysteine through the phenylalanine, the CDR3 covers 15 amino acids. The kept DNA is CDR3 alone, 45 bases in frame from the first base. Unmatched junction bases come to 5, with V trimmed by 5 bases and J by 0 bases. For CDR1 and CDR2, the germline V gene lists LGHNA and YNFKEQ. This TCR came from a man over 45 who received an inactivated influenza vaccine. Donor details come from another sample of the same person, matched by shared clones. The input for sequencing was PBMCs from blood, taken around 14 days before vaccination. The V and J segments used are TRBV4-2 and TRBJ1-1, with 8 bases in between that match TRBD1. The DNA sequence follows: TGTGCCAGCAGCGGCGGACAGGGCGTGAACACTGAAGCTTTCTTT. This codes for CASSGGQGVNTEAFF.